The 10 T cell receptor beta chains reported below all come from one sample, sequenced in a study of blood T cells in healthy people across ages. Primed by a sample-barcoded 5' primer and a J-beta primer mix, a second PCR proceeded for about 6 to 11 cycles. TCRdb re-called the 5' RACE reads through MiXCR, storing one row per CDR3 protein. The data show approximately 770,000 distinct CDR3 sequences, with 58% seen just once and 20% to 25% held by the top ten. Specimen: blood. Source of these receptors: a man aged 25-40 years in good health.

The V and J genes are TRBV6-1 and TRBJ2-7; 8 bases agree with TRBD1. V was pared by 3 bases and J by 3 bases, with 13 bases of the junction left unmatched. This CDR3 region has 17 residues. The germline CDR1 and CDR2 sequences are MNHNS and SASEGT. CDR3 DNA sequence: TGTGCCAGCAGTGACGGAGGACAGGGCCTGGCGCGCTACGAGCAGTACTTC. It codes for CASSDGGQGLARYEQYF.

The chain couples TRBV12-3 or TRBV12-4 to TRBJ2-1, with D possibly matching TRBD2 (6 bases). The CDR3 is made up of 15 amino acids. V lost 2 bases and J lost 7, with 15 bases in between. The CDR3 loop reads CASSLPHRGSNEQFF. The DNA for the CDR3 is TGTGCCAGCAGTTTACCCCACCGGGGGTCGAATGAGCAGTTCTTC.

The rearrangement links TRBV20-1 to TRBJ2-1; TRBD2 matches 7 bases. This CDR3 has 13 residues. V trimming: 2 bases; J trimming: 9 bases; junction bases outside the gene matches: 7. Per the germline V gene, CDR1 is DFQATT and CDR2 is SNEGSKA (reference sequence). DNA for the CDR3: TGCAGTGCTAGAACCGGACTAGGAAGTGAGCAGTTCTTC. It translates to CSARTGLGSEQFF.

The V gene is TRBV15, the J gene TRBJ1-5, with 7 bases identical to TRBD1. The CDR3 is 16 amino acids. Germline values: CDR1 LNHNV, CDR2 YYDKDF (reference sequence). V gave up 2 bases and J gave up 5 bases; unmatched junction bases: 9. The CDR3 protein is CATSRPRQGGDQPQHF. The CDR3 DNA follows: TGTGCCACCAGCAGACCTCGACAGGGAGGCGATCAGCCCCAGCATTTT.

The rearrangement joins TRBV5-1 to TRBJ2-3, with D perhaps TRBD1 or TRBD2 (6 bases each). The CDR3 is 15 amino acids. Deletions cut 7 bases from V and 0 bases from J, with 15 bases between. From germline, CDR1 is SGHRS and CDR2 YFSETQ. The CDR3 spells CASGAGAGSTDTQYF. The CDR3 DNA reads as TGCGCCAGCGGGGCAGGGGCGGGAAGCACAGATACGCAGTATTTT.

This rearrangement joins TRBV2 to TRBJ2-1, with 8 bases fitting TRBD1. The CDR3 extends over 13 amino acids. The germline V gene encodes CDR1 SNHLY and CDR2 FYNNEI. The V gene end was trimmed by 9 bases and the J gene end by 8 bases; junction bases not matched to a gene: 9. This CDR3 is CASRTGQVDEQFF. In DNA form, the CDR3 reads TGTGCCAGTCGGACAGGGCAGGTCGATGAGCAGTTCTTC. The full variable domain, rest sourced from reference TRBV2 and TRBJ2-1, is EPEVTQTPSHQVTQMGQEVILRCVPISNHLYFYWYRQILGQKVEFLVSFYNNEISEKSEIFDDQFSVERPDGSNFTLKIRSTKLEDSAMYFCASRTGQVDEQFFGPGTRLTVL.

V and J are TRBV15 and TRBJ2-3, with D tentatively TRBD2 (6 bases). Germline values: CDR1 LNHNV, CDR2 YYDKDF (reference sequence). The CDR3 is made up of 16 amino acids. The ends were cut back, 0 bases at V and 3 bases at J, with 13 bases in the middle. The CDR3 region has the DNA TGTGCCACCAGCAGAGATTTTGGCGGGAAAACAGATACGCAGTATTTT. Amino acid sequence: CATSRDFGGKTDTQYF.

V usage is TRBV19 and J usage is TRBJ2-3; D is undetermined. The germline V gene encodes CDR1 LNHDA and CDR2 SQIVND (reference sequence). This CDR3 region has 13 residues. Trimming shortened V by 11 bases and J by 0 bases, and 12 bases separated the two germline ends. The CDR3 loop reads CACHGYSTDTQYF. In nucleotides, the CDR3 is TGTGCCTGCCATGGGTACAGCACAGATACGCAGTATTTT.

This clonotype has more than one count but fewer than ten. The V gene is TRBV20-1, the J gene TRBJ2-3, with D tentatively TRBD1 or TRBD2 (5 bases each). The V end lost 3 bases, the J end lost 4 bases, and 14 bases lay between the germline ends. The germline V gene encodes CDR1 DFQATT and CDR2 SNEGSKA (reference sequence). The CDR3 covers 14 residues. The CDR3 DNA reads TGCAGTGCTAGCAAAGGGGCGGGTGCAGATACGCAGTATTTT. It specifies CSASKGAGADTQYF.

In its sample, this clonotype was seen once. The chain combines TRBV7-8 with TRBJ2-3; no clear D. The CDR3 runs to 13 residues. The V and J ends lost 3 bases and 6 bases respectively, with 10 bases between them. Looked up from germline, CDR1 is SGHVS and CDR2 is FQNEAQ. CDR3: CASSLTPPDTQYF. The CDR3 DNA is TGTGCCAGCAGCTTGACCCCCCCGGATACGCAGTATTTT.